This T cell receptor (beta chain) emerged from a study of response to subunit inactivated influenza vaccine. General study points: Authors proposed each seasonal influenza vaccination draws in few new T cells.

TCRdb itself ran the RT-PCR reads through MiXCR, one entry per CDR3 protein. The sample holds approximately 730,000 distinct CDR3 sequences, roughly 13% seen once. A word on this clonotype: Its antigen remains unidentified.

Germline values: CDR1 DFQATT, CDR2 SNEGSKA (reference sequence). CDR3 length: 14 amino acids. V was cut by 3 bases and J by 4 bases, with 13 bases left in between. This chain connects TRBV20-1 to TRBJ1-5; no reliable D call. The receptor was isolated from a man aged 50-60 years who received an inactivated influenza vaccine. Specimen: PBMCs from blood, collected approximately 15 days before vaccination. The chain's CDR3 is CSASKGPVNQPQHF. The CDR3 DNA reads TGCAGTGCTAGCAAAGGCCCAGTAAATCAGCCCCAGCATTTT.